Listed below are T cell receptor beta chains from one sample, sequenced in a study of blood T cell repertoires in COVID-19. Libraries were prepared by immunoSEQ multiplex PCR; TCRdb keeps only in-frame clonotypes and omits some of them. The data contain 100,000 to 150,000 clones, 88% of them singletons. Material for sequencing was peripheral blood. The receptors come from a human donor in a cohort sampled during active COVID-19. CDR3s include the opening cysteine and the closing phenylalanine or tryptophan. A D gene is named only where the DNA matches it firmly. The size of a clone is reported for some rows only, either as once, few or many, or as a class for expanded clones.

J	size	D	V	CDR3	DNA
TRBJ1-4	many	.	TRBV13	CASSLEGSEKLFF	TGTGCCAGCAGCTTGGAGGGGAGTGAAAAACTGTTTTTT
TRBJ1-3	.	.	TRBV3-1/TRBV3-2	CASSQNRGNTIYF	TGTGCCAGCAGCCAAAACAGAGGAAACACCATATATTTT
TRBJ2-5	few	TRBD2	TRBV24-1	CATSDRTSGRAWETQYF	TGTGCCACCAGTGACCGGACTAGCGGGAGGGCCTGGGAGACCCAGTACTTC
TRBJ2-1	few	TRBD2	TRBV19	CASSISRLAPFMNEQFF	TGTGCCAGTAGTATAAGTAGACTAGCCCCGTTTATGAATGAGCAGTTCTTC
TRBJ1-5	.	TRBD1	TRBV18	CASSPNLMTGVNQPQHF	TGTGCCAGCTCACCAAATCTGATGACAGGGGTCAATCAGCCCCAGCATTTT
TRBJ2-4	once	.	TRBV19	CASTTGEDSAKNIQYF	TGTGCCAGTACCACCGGGGAGGACTCAGCCAAAAACATTCAGTACTTC
TRBJ2-3	.	TRBD2	TRBV4-1	CASSQDDYPSGGSGDTQYF	TGCGCCAGCAGCCAAGACGATTACCCGAGCGGGGGTTCAGGAGATACGCAGTATTTT
TRBJ2-1	.	TRBD2	TRBV5-4	CASSALAGVAEQFF	TGTGCCAGCAGCGCGCTAGCGGGAGTAGCTGAGCAGTTCTTC
TRBJ1-5	.	.	TRBV19	CASSILEGRQPQHF	TGTGCCAGTAGTATATTGGAGGGCCGCCAGCCCCAGCATTTT
TRBJ1-5	.	.	TRBV28	CASTPGGGYNQPQHF	TGTGCCAGCACCCCCGGGGGGGGCTACAATCAGCCCCAGCATTTT
TRBJ2-1	few	TRBD1	TRBV20-1	CSAREGTGLFF	TGCAGTGCTAGAGAGGGGACAGGACTTTTCTTC
TRBJ1-2	few	.	TRBV7-8	CASSFSTLAGTYGYTF	TGTGCCAGCAGCTTCAGTACATTGGCAGGAACCTATGGCTACACCTTC
TRBJ1-4	.	.	TRBV7-2	CASSLGFEGGKLFF	TGTGCCAGCAGCTTAGGTTTCGAGGGCGGAAAACTGTTTTTT
TRBJ2-1	many	.	TRBV11-2	CASSLVGGPYNEQFF	TGTGCCAGCAGCTTAGTGGGGGGGCCGTACAATGAGCAGTTCTTC
TRBJ2-5	.	.	TRBV28	CAGRSEGSRAQYF	TGTGCCGGGCGCTCGGAGGGATCAAGGGCCCAGTACTTC
TRBJ1-1	.	.	TRBV7-9	CASQNTEAFF	TGTGCCAGCCAGAACACTGAAGCTTTCTTT
TRBJ2-1	.	TRBD2	TRBV3-1/TRBV3-2	CASSLRTSGRNNEQFF	TGTGCCAGCAGCCTTCGGACTAGCGGGAGAAACAATGAGCAGTTCTTC
TRBJ2-1	.	TRBD1	TRBV5-1	CASSLVLDRGVEQFF	TGCGCCAGCAGCTTGGTACTGGACAGGGGGGTTGAGCAGTTCTTC
TRBJ2-7	.	.	TRBV19	CASSIGGADEQYF	TGTGCCAGTAGTATAGGTGGGGCAGACGAGCAGTACTTC
TRBJ1-4	.	.	TRBV18	CASSPLPPSTNEKLFF	TGTGCCAGCTCACCGCTACCCCCGTCAACTAATGAAAAACTGTTTTTT
TRBJ1-1	.	.	TRBV2	CASSQGWNTEAFF	TGTGCCAGCAGCCAGGGGTGGAACACTGAAGCTTTCTTT
TRBJ2-7	.	TRBD1	TRBV5-8	CASSWGQGYEQYF	TGTGCCAGCAGCTGGGGACAGGGCTACGAGCAGTACTTC
TRBJ2-7	.	.	TRBV7-6	CASSHRPAGAYEQYF	TGTGCCAGCAGCCACAGACCCGCCGGCGCCTACGAGCAGTACTTC
TRBJ1-1	.	.	TRBV5-1	CASSLEWGGNTEAFF	TGCGCCAGCAGCTTGGAATGGGGCGGGAACACTGAAGCTTTCTTT
TRBJ2-1	.	.	TRBV13	CASSLAPDEQFF	TGTGCCAGCAGTTTAGCTCCCGATGAGCAGTTCTTC
TRBJ2-3	.	TRBD2	TRBV3-1/TRBV3-2	CASSQDYSGGATDTQYF	TGTGCCAGCAGCCAAGATTATAGCGGGGGGGCCACAGATACGCAGTATTTT
TRBJ1-6	.	TRBD1	TRBV19	CASSPRQGSSPLHF	TGTGCCAGTAGCCCCAGACAGGGTAGTTCACCCCTCCACTTT
TRBJ1-1	.	.	TRBV10-2	CASSRGNTEAFF	TGCGCCAGCAGCAGGGGTAACACTGAAGCTTTCTTT
TRBJ2-7	.	.	TRBV14	CASSPGTFYVQYF	TGTGCCAGCAGCCCTGGGACATTCTACGTGCAGTACTTC
TRBJ2-3	.	TRBD2	TRBV6-1	CASSEGASGGVWPDTQYF	TGTGCCAGCAGTGAAGGGGCTAGCGGGGGGGTTTGGCCAGATACGCAGTATTTT
TRBJ2-1	.	TRBD2	TRBV11-3	CASSLRKRGDTYNEQFF	TGTGCCAGCAGCTTAAGAAAGCGGGGGGACACCTACAATGAGCAGTTCTTC
TRBJ1-2	.	.	TRBV28	CALKGGRDYGYTF	TGTGCCCTAAAGGGTGGCAGGGACTATGGCTACACCTTC
TRBJ1-5	.	TRBD1	TRBV18	CASSPWDRGRSKPQHF	TGTGCCAGCTCACCATGGGACAGGGGGCGAAGTAAGCCCCAGCATTTT
TRBJ2-7	.	.	TRBV5-1	CASSAQGLDEQYF	TGCGCCAGCAGCGCCCAGGGGCTGGACGAGCAGTACTTC
TRBJ1-6	.	.	TRBV6-5	CASSRLQQDGLHF	TGTGCCAGCAGTCGACTCCAACAGGATGGGCTCCACTTT
TRBJ1-2	.	.	TRBV28	CASSFSPGQRRGYTF	TGTGCCAGCAGTTTTTCCCCGGGACAACGTAGGGGCTACACCTTC
TRBJ2-3	.	.	TRBV5-6	CASSLVDTDTQYF	TGTGCCAGCAGCTTGGTAGACACAGATACGCAGTATTTT
TRBJ1-2	.	.	TRBV4-2	CASSQDFLGSNYGYTF	TGTGCCAGCAGCCAAGATTTCCTGGGCAGCAACTATGGCTACACCTTC
TRBJ2-3	.	TRBD2	TRBV27	CASSLWGISTAGGLARTDTQYF	TGTGCCAGCAGTTTATGGGGTATCTCTACAGCGGGAGGGCTAGCTCGCACAGATACGCAGTATTTT
TRBJ1-5	many	.	TRBV6-5	CASSYSSAQPQHF	TGTGCCAGCAGTTACTCGAGTGCTCAGCCCCAGCATTTT
TRBJ2-1	few	TRBD2	TRBV2	CASSEVASGPYNEQFF	TGTGCCAGCAGTGAAGTGGCTAGCGGGCCCTACAATGAGCAGTTCTTC
TRBJ2-7	.	TRBD1	TRBV3-1/TRBV3-2	CASTPRPGTGSYEQYF	TGTGCCAGCACCCCAAGGCCAGGGACAGGGTCCTACGAGCAGTACTTC
TRBJ1-1	.	TRBD1	TRBV6-2/TRBV6-3	CASSGTGENTEAFF	TGTGCCAGCAGTGGGACAGGAGAGAACACTGAAGCTTTCTTT
TRBJ2-5	.	TRBD1	TRBV2	CASSERGLGETQYF	TGTGCCAGCAGTGAAAGGGGGCTGGGAGAGACCCAGTACTTC
TRBJ2-3	few	TRBD2	TRBV4-2	CASSQALAGLTDTQYF	TGTGCCAGCAGCCAAGCGCTAGCGGGCCTCACAGATACGCAGTATTTT
TRBJ1-2	.	.	TRBV29-1	CSVLNAGEAYGYTF	TGCAGCGTTCTGAATGCGGGCGAAGCTTATGGCTACACCTTC
TRBJ2-4	few	.	TRBV27	CASSPQTKLGKNIQYF	TGTGCCAGCAGTCCGCAGACTAAGTTGGGCAAAAACATTCAGTACTTC
TRBJ2-2	.	TRBD1	TRBV5-1	CASSLGTGWGTGELFF	TGCGCCAGCAGCTTGGGGACAGGTTGGGGGACCGGGGAGCTGTTTTTT
TRBJ2-3	.	TRBD1	TRBV29-1	CSSTRGTGGTDTQYF	TGCAGCTCCACCCGTGGGACAGGGGGTACAGATACGCAGTATTTT